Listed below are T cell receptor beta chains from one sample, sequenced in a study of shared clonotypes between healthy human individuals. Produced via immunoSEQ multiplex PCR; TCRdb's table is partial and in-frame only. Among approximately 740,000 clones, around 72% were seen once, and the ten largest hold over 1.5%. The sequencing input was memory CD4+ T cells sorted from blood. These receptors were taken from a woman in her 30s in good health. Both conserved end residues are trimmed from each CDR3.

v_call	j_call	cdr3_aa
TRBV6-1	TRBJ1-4	ASSARNEKLF
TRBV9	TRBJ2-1	ASSGHNEQF
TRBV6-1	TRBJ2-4	ASSVALGENIQY
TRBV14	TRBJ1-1	ASSLTGGLTWNTEAF
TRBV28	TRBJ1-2	ASGLLTGTYGYT
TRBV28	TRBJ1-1	ASSPHSSTEAF
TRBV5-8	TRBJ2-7	ASSWTARAPSEQY
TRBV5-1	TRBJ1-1	ASSPEYMNTEAF
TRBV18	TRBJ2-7	ASSPFGENEQY
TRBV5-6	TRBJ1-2	ASSLATANYGYT
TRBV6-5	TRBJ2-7	ASSYVSGSYEQY
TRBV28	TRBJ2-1	ASSFLVTPTGNEQF
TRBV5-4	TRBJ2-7	ASSVVDRGAYEQY
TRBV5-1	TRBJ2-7	ASMGGLRVSYEQY
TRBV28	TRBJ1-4	ASKDEKLF
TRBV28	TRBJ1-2	ASLQGARYGYT
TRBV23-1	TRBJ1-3	ASRWTVSGNTIY
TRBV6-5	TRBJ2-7	ASSSTGVHEQY
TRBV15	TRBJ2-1	ATSRGSGSSYNEQF
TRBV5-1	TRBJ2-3	ASSSKREPRDTQY
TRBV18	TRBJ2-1	ASSPRLGVSYNEQF
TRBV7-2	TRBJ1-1	ASRRYGQGGTEAF
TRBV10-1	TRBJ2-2	ASREENTGELF
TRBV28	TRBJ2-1	ASSRGYNEQF
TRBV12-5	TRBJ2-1	ASGTSRGDEQF
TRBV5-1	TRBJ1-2	ASSLHPDNYGYT
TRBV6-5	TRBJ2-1	ASGNRGNFGNEQF
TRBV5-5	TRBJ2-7	ASSSQTSGSMYEQY
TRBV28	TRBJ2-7	ASSPRRPSGTLGEQY
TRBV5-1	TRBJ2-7	ASSLGPDTYEQY
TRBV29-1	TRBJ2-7	SVESGYEQY
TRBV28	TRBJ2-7	ASWDRTYEQY